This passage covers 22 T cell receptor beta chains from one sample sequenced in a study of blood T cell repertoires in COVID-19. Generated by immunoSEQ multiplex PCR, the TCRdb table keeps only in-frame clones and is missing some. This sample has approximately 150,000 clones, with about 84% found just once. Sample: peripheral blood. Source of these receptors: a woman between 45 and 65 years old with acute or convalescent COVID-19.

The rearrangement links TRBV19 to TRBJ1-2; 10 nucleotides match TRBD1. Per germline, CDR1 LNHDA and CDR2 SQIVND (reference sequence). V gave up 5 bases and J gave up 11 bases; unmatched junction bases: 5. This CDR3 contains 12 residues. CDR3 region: CASSATGGWYTF. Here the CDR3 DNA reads TGTGCCAGTAGTGCGACAGGGGGCTGGTACACCTTC.

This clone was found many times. The DNA of the CDR3 is TGTGCCAGTAGTGCACTAACAGGGACCTCCCAAGAGACCCAGTACTTC. Amino acids: CASSALTGTSQETQYF. The chain uses TRBV19 and TRBJ2-5, with D perhaps matching TRBD1 (6 bases). V was cut by 5 bases and J by 1 base, with 17 bases left in between. This CDR3 has 16 residues. CDR1 is LNHDA, CDR2 SQIVND, per germline (reference sequence).

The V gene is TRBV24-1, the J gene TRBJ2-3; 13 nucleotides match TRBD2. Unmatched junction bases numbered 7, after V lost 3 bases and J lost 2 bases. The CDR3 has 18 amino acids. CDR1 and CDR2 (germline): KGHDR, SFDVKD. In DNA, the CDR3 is TGTGCCACCAGTGATACCGGGACTAGCGGGGACTTCACAGATACGCAGTATTTT. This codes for CATSDTGTSGDFTDTQYF.

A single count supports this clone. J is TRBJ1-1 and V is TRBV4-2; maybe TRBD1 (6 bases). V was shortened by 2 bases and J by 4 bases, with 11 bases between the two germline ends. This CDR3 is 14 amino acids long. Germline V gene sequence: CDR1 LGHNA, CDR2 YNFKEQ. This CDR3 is CASSQQEGGTEAFF. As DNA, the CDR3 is TGTGCCAGCAGCCAACAAGAAGGGGGCACTGAAGCTTTCTTT.

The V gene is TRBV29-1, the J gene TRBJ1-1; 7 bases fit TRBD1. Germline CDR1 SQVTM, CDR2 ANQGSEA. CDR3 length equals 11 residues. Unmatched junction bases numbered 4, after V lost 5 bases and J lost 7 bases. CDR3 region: CSVPGGNEAFF. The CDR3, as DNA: TGCAGCGTTCCAGGGGGGAATGAAGCTTTCTTT.

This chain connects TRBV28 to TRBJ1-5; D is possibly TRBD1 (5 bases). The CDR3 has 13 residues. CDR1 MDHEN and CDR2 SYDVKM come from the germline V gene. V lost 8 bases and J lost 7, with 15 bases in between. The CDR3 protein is CASRGGVEQPQHF. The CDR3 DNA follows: TGTGCCAGCCGTGGGGGGGTCGAGCAGCCCCAGCATTTT. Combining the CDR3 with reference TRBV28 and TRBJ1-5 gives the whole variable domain DVKVTQSSRYLVKRTGEKVFLECVQDMDHENMFWYRQDPGLGLRLIYFSYDVKMKEKGDIPEGYSVSREKKERFSLILESASTNQTSMYLCASRGGVEQPQHFGDGTRLSIL.

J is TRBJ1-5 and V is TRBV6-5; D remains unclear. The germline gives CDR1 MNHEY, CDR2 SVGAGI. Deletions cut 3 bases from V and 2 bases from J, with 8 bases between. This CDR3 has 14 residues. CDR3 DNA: TGTGCCAGCAGTTATAGTCTGGGCAATCAGCCCCAGCATTTT. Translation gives CASSYSLGNQPQHF.

The CDR3 bases are TGTGCCAGTAATGGGGGACATGCGTATGGCTACACCTTC. This gives the protein CASNGGHAYGYTF. The chain recombines TRBV19 with TRBJ1-2; D may be TRBD1 (6 bases). Germline CDR1 is LNHDA and CDR2 is SQIVND (reference sequence). This CDR3 has 13 amino acids. The V end was cut by 7 bases, the J end by 5 bases, with 14 bases between.

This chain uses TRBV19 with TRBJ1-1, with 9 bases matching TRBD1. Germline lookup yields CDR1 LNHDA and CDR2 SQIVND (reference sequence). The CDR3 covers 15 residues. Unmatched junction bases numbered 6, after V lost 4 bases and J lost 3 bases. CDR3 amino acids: CASSTTGGVDTEAFF. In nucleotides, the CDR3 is TGTGCCAGTAGTACGACAGGGGGTGTGGACACTGAAGCTTTCTTT.

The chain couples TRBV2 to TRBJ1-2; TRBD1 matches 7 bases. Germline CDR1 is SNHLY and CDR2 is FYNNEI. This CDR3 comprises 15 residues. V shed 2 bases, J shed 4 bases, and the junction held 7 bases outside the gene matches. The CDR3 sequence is CASSEQGQIIYGYTF. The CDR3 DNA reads TGTGCCAGCAGTGAACAGGGACAGATAATCTATGGCTACACCTTC.

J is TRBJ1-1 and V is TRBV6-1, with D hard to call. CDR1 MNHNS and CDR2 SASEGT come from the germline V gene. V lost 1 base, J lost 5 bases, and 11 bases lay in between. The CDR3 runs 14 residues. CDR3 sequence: CASSEVTAGTEAFF. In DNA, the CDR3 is TGTGCCAGCAGTGAAGTTACCGCGGGGACTGAAGCTTTCTTT.

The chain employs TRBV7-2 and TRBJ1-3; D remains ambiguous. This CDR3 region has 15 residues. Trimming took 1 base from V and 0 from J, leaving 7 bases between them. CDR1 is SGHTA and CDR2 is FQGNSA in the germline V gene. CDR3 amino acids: CASSLDGLSGNTIYF. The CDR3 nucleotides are TGTGCCAGCAGCTTAGATGGCCTCTCTGGAAACACCATATATTTT.

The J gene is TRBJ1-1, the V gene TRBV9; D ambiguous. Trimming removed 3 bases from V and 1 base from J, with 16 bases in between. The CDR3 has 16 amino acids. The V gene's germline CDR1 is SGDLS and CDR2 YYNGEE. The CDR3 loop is CASSAFSGLENTEAFF. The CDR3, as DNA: TGTGCCAGCAGCGCATTCTCTGGCCTAGAGAACACTGAAGCTTTCTTT.

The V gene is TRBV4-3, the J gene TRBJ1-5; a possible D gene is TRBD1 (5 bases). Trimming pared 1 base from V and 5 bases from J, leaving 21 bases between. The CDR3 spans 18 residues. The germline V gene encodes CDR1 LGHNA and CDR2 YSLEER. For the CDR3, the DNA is TGCGCCAGCAGCCAAGTTGGTTTTGTTGGGGGGAACCATCAGCCCCAGCATTTT. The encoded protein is CASSQVGFVGGNHQPQHF.

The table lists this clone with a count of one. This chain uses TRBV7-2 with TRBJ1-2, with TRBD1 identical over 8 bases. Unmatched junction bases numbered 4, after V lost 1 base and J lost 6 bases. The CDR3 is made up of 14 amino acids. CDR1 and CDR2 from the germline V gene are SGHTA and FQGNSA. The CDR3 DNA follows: TGTGCCAGCAGCTTAGACAGGGGGTCGGATGGCTACACCTTC. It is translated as CASSLDRGSDGYTF.

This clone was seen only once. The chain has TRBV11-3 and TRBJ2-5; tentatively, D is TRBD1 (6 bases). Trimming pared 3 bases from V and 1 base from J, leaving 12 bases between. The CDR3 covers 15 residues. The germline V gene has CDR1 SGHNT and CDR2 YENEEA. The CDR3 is CASSLGQGSQETQYF. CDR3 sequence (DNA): TGTGCCAGCAGCTTGGGGCAGGGGTCCCAAGAGACCCAGTACTTC. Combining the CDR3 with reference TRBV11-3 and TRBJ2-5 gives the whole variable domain EAGVVQSPRYKIIEKKQPVAFWCNPISGHNTLYWYLQNLGQGPELLIRYENEEAVDDSQLPKDRFSAERLKGVDSTLKIQPAELGDSAVYLCASSLGQGSQETQYFGPGTRLLVL.

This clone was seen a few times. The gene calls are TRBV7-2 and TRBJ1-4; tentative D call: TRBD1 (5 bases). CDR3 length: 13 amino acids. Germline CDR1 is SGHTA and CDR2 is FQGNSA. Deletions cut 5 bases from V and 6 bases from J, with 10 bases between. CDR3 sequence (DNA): TGTGCCAGCAGCCGCGACAGAGATGAAAAACTGTTTTTT. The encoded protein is CASSRDRDEKLFF.

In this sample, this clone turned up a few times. The CDR3 region is CASSSGAGGETEAFF. The CDR3 DNA reads TGTGCCAGCAGCTCCGGGGCAGGGGGAGAAACTGAAGCTTTCTTT. This chain joins TRBV7-6 and TRBJ1-1, with 7 bases lining up with TRBD1. The CDR3 runs to 15 residues. Germline values: CDR1 SGHVS, CDR2 FNYEAQ. V dropped 4 bases and J dropped 5; count of bases not matched to a gene: 10. Looking up the rest from reference TRBV7-6 and TRBJ1-1 gives the full variable domain: GAGVSQSPRYKVTKRGQDVALRCDPISGHVSLYWYRQALGQGPEFLTYFNYEAQQDKSGLPNDRFSAERPEGSISTLTIQRTEQRDSAMYRCASSSGAGGETEAFFGQGTRLTVV.

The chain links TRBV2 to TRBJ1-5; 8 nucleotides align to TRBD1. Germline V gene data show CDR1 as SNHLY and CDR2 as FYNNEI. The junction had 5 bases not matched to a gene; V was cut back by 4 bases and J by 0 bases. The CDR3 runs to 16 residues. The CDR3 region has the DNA TGTGCCAGCAGTGGACAGGGGACCCATAGCAATCAGCCCCAGCATTTT. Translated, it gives CASSGQGTHSNQPQHF.

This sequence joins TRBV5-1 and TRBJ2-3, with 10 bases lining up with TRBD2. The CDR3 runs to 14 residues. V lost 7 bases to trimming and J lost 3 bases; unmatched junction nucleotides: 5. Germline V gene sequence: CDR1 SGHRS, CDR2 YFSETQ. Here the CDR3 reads CASQRGGPTDTQYF. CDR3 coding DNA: TGCGCCAGCCAGCGGGGGGGCCCTACAGATACGCAGTATTTT.

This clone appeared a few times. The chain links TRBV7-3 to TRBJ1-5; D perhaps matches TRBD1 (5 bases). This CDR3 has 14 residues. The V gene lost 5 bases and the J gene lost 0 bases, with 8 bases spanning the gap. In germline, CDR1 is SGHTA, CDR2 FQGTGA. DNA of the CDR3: TGTGCCAGCAGCCCGACAGCTAGCAATCAGCCCCAGCATTTT. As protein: CASSPTASNQPQHF.

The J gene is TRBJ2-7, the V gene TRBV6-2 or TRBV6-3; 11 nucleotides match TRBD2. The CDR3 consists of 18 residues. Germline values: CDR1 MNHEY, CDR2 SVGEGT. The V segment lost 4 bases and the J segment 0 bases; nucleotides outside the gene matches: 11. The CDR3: CASSSPLAGGPSSYEQYF. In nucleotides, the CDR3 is TGTGCCAGCAGTTCTCCGCTAGCGGGGGGACCTAGCTCCTACGAGCAGTACTTC.